This T cell receptor (beta chain) was sequenced during a study of Tregs in tolerant kidney transplant recipients (dated by TCRdb to the late 2010s). A note on the overall study: Transplants used related donors with nonmyeloablative bone marrow transplantation; mixed chimerism was transient in the human trials. The study applied TCRbeta sequencing to find donor-specific regulatory T cells before combined kidney and bone marrow transplantation and then followed those same cells after transplant. What the work shows at the level of the full study, not this receptor alone: Biological reproducibility was not examined directly, but technical replication error appeared to be minimal. The study was limited by small patient numbers, and the findings need validation in larger populations and under other immunosuppression protocols. Donor-specific Treg expansion was found to exceed global Treg expansion in tolerant patients, suggesting antigen-driven rather than nonspecific expansion. PCR primers changed over time for some patients, so nucleotide-level comparison across those patients' samples was not possible. The most biologically relevant and donor-specific TCRbeta repertoire appeared to be identified by expanding Tregs with activated donor B cells.

Taken with the paper, the label for time point translates to: blood sample drawn before combined kidney and bone marrow transplant. Thawed PBMCs were FACS-sorted into unstimulated Tregs (CD4+CD25+CD127-), CD4+ non-Tregs (CD4+CD25-), CD4 cells and CD8 cells. The patients were a few recipients of combined kidney and bone marrow transplants from the ITN036ST trial, and samples were available only from these trial subjects. Healthy control blood was processed to PBMCs with a Ficoll density gradient and then cryopreserved, whereas patient PBMCs were collected both before and after transplant. For TCRbeta CDR3 sequencing, genomic DNA from the sorted cells was extracted using the QIAGEN DNeasy Blood and Tissue Kit. Through immunoSEQ, high-throughput TCRbeta CDR3 sequencing was done commercially, including PCR amplification with internal controls and bias correction. The original pipeline was this. A unique productive TCRbeta sequence was defined by the CDR3 nucleotide sequence when primers matched, and otherwise by the CDR3 amino acid sequence together with the Vbeta and Jbeta genes. To correct for sorting error, sequences found in more than one sorted population at a frequency ratio of 2:1 or less were discarded, and the remaining shared sequences were assigned to the population with the higher frequency. Donor-reactive sequences were defined as at least 5-fold expanded in CFSE-low cells versus unstimulated cells, with frequency of at least 0.01% in CFSE-low cells. Repertoire divergence was quantified by Jensen-Shannon divergence calculated from the top 100 TCRbeta sequences ranked by frequency. For samples with multiple sequencing runs, sorting error was corrected in each run separately before the runs were combined. What TCRdb holds here is the immuneACCESS table cut down to in-frame rearrangements. Part of the clones is not present; checked against another copy, under half of the missing clones reflect an unresolved V gene, and the others are unexplained. V and J calls and clone size are those listed in that table; D and trimming were worked out from the DNA. This specimen's table enumerates about 52,000 clones. Clones ranked in the top ten supply 0.83% of the sample.

Its CDR3 holds 16 amino acids, cysteine through phenylalanine. The CDR3 was read in part: 39 bases, with the frame set at base 1. The germline V gene (reference sequence) gives CDR1 as LNHDA and CDR2 as SQIVND. V is cut back by 7 bases and J by 4 bases, with 11 bases in the junction unmatched. Remarks on this clone: What antigen it recognizes has not been identified. The DNA ends 3 residues before the CDR3 does, and the rest of the CDR3 is filled in from the germline J gene.

The rearranged chain carries TRBV19 and TRBJ2-1; 9 bases in between match TRBD1. The specimen was CD4+ T cells from blood, collected before the transplant. This TCR came from a human donor who received a combined kidney and bone marrow transplant. The sequenced part of the CDR3 DNA is TGTGCCAGTATCCCCGGCGGACAGGGGCGATACAATGAG. Translated, this gives CASIPGGQGRYNE. The CDR3 as a whole reads CASIPGGQGRYNEQFF.